One and the same sample provided the 27 T cell receptor beta chains below, sequenced in a study of T cell repertoires in cytomegalovirus infection. TCRdb independently ran MiXCR on the reads; one entry per CDR3 protein. This table has a few hundred thousand distinct CDR3 sequences, approximately 8.3% appearing once. The sequencing sample was made of PBMCs. The receptors were sampled from a human donor in good health (CMV status not recorded). Some clones in this sample may be carry-over from other donors' samples.

In its sample, this clonotype was seen many times. This chain connects TRBV7-2 to TRBJ2-7; no clear D. V was trimmed by 4 bases and J by 6 bases, leaving 10 bases between them. This CDR3 is 12 amino acids long. CDR1 and CDR2 (germline): SGHTA, FQGNSA. Here the CDR3 reads CASSSNGVEQYF. Here the CDR3 DNA reads TGTGCCAGCAGCTCCAACGGTGTCGAGCAGTACTTC.

The CDR3 here is CASSLLPDYGYTF. CDR3 in DNA: TGTGCCAGCAGTTTATTACCAGACTATGGCTACACCTTC. V is TRBV28 and J is TRBJ1-2; D unresolved. CDR1 MDHEN and CDR2 SYDVKM come from the germline V gene. The CDR3 contains 13 residues. V lost 1 base and J lost 3, with 6 bases in between.

This clonotype was detected many times. This chain joins TRBV6-2 or TRBV6-3 and TRBJ2-7, with D perhaps TRBD2 (6 bases). Per germline, CDR1 MNHEY and CDR2 SVGEGT. The CDR3 is 14 amino acids. V lost 2 bases and J 1 base, leaving 9 bases between the germline ends. DNA of the CDR3: TGTGCCAGCAGTTACGACCGGGGGTCCTACGAGCAGTACTTC. It translates to CASSYDRGSYEQYF.

The V gene is TRBV6-2 or TRBV6-3, the J gene TRBJ1-5; no firm D call. Between the trimmed V and J ends, which lost 8 bases and 2 bases, there was a span of 16 bases. The CDR3 runs to 15 residues. Per the germline V gene, CDR1 is MNHEY and CDR2 is SVGEGT. The CDR3 DNA follows: TGTGCCAGCGTTAGGAGCATGGGAGGCAATCAGCCCCAGCATTTT. Amino acid sequence: CASVRSMGGNQPQHF.

Note on this clonotype: The junction departs from the called germline gene at one end, perhaps through a read error. The CDR3 loop reads CANSPTGTGNQPQHF. DNA of the CDR3: TGTGCCAACAGTCCGACAGGAACGGGGAATCAGCCCCAGCATTTT. V and J are TRBV28 and TRBJ1-5, with a possible D match to TRBD1 (6 bases). Germline V gene sequence: CDR1 MDHEN, CDR2 SYDVKM. The CDR3 has 15 residues. The full variable domain, its missing parts supplied by reference TRBV28 and TRBJ1-5, is DVKVTQSSRYLVKRTGEKVFLECVQDMDHENMFWYRQDPGLGLRLIYFSYDVKMKEKGDIPEGYSVSREKKERFSLILESASTNQTSMYLCANSPTGTGNQPQHFGDGTRLSIL.

This clonotype was seen many times. No DNA is shown, since the ends of the CDR3 on it are uncertain; the CDR3 is the one TCRdb lists. The chain uses TRBV7-2 and TRBJ1-1. Germline CDR1 SGHTA, CDR2 FQGNSA. Ends included, the CDR3 has 12 residues. This chain's CDR3 is CASSFARGSGFF.

This chain joins TRBV29-1 and TRBJ1-4; D unresolved. This CDR3 spans 12 amino acids. Trimming stripped 6 bases from V and 4 bases from J, with 9 bases between. Germline V gene lookup returns CDR1 SQVTM and CDR2 ANQGSEA. The CDR3 is CSVRTGNEKLFF. Written as DNA, the CDR3 is TGCAGCGTCAGGACCGGTAATGAAAAACTGTTTTTT.

This clonotype was seen ten or more times. The rearrangement uses TRBV19 and TRBJ1-6, with unresolved D. V was cut by 7 bases and J by 7 bases, with 11 bases left in between. Germline CDR1 reads LNHDA; CDR2 reads SQIVND (reference sequence). There are 13 residues in the CDR3. CDR3 nucleotide sequence: TGTGCCAGTAAGGTACAGATGAATTCACCCCTCCACTTT. It yields the protein CASKVQMNSPLHF.

The chain combines TRBV20-1 with TRBJ2-5, with D perhaps TRBD1 (6 bases). V was trimmed by 5 bases and J by 1 base, leaving 14 bases between them. The length of the CDR3 is 14 residues. Germline lookup yields CDR1 DFQATT and CDR2 SNEGSKA (reference sequence). For the CDR3, the DNA is TGCAGTGCTCGCAAGCAGGGGTTCCAAGAGACCCAGTACTTC. Its protein is CSARKQGFQETQYF.

There are many counts of this clonotype. V and J are TRBV19 and TRBJ2-1; no firm D call. V lost 7 bases and J lost 3, with 4 bases in between. The CDR3 totals 11 residues. The germline V gene encodes CDR1 LNHDA and CDR2 SQIVND (reference sequence). CDR3 DNA: TGTGCCAGTAAGGACTACAATGAGCAGTTCTTC. Protein sequence: CASKDYNEQFF.

This clonotype has at least ten counts. The V gene is TRBV7-2, the J gene TRBJ1-5; 9 bases are shared with TRBD1. The germline V gene has CDR1 SGHTA and CDR2 FQGNSA. The CDR3 loop spans 16 amino acids. V lost 5 bases to trimming and J lost 5 bases; unmatched junction nucleotides: 10. CDR3 DNA: TGTGCCAGCAGCAATGGGCTGGGACAGGGTCATCAGCCCCAGCATTTT. This translates into CASSNGLGQGHQPQHF.

This clonotype was picked up many times. J is TRBJ1-1 and V is TRBV7-2; D call uncertain. CDR3 size: 11 residues. The germline gives CDR1 SGHTA, CDR2 FQGNSA. V lost 2 bases, J lost 7 bases, and 5 bases lay in between. This CDR3 is CASSLPHEAFF. The CDR3, as DNA: TGTGCCAGCAGCTTACCCCATGAAGCTTTCTTT.

This clonotype was detected many times. This chain links TRBV28 with TRBJ2-3, with D hard to call. Deletions cut 7 bases from V and 4 bases from J, with 12 bases between. This CDR3 contains 13 residues. Germline V gene sequence: CDR1 MDHEN, CDR2 SYDVKM. CDR3 DNA sequence: TGTGCCAGCACTGGGGTAGACGCAGATACGCAGTATTTT. It encodes CASTGVDADTQYF. Variable domain in full (rest from reference TRBV28 and TRBJ2-3): DVKVTQSSRYLVKRTGEKVFLECVQDMDHENMFWYRQDPGLGLRLIYFSYDVKMKEKGDIPEGYSVSREKKERFSLILESASTNQTSMYLCASTGVDADTQYFGPGTRLTVL.

The CDR3 bases are TGCGCCAGCAGCCGTTGGACAGGGGAGGCTGAAGCTTTCTTT. It codes for CASSRWTGEAEAFF. The J gene is TRBJ1-1, the V gene TRBV4-3; the match to TRBD1 covers 9 bases. The J segment lost 6 bases and the V segment lost 4 bases, leaving 6 bases of the junction unmatched. CDR3 size: 14 residues. Per germline, CDR1 LGHNA and CDR2 YSLEER.

This clonotype was recorded many times. The gene calls are TRBV5-1 and TRBJ2-3, with D unresolved. V lost 1 base and J lost 5, with 5 bases in between. CDR3 length: 12 amino acids. CDR1 and CDR2 (germline): SGHRS, YFSETQ. This CDR3 reads CASSLSGDTQYF. CDR3 sequence (DNA): TGCGCCAGCAGCTTGTCCGGAGATACGCAGTATTTT.

This clonotype was observed a few times. The genes are TRBV19 and TRBJ1-5; a weak D match, TRBD1 (6 bases). CDR3 length: 13 amino acids. V lost 6 bases to trimming and J lost 5 bases, with 11 bases between them. Per germline, CDR1 LNHDA and CDR2 SQIVND (reference sequence). CDR3 amino acids: CASSWGAHQPQHF. Written as DNA, the CDR3 is TGTGCCAGTAGCTGGGGGGCTCATCAGCCCCAGCATTTT.

This clonotype was detected only a few times. V is TRBV7-2 and J is TRBJ1-2; a weak D match, TRBD1 (5 bases). Germline V gene sequence: CDR1 SGHTA, CDR2 FQGNSA. The CDR3 consists of 14 residues. With 0 bases removed from V and 8 bases from J, the gap between germline ends came to 13 bases. The CDR3 DNA follows: TGTGCCAGCAGCTTAGCGGCAGGGAAAAGCGGCTACACCTTC. Translation gives CASSLAAGKSGYTF.

The sample holds many counts of this clonotype. The gene calls are TRBV7-2 and TRBJ2-7, with 9 positions matching TRBD2. Germline V gene sequence: CDR1 SGHTA, CDR2 FQGNSA. V gave up 3 bases and J gave up 3 bases; unmatched junction bases: 3. The CDR3 is 14 residues long. CDR3 region: CASSLGLAIYEQYF. The CDR3 DNA follows: TGTGCCAGCAGCTTGGGACTAGCAATCTACGAGCAGTACTTC. Filled out from reference TRBV7-2 and TRBJ2-7, the complete variable domain reads GAGVSQSPSNKVTEKGKDVELRCDPISGHTALYWYRQSLGQGLEFLIYFQGNSAPDKSGLPSDRFSAERTGGSVSTLTIQRTQQEDSAVYLCASSLGLAIYEQYFGPGTRLTVT.

The CDR3 loop is CASSLQSTSTDTQYF. CDR3 DNA: TGTGCCAGCAGCCTCCAGTCGACTAGCACAGATACGCAGTATTTT. The chain joins TRBV12-3 or TRBV12-4 to TRBJ2-3, with D unresolved. V lost 6 bases and J 0 bases, leaving 13 bases between the germline ends. CDR3 length: 15 residues.

Ten or more counts support this clonotype. The J gene is TRBJ2-5, the V gene TRBV11-3, with 9 bases identical to TRBD1. Germline V gene lookup returns CDR1 SGHNT and CDR2 YENEEA. V was clipped by 5 bases and J by 5 bases; unmatched bases: 12. CDR3 length equals 16 residues. The CDR3 loop is CASSPGTGQTWETQYF. DNA for the CDR3: TGTGCCAGCAGCCCCGGGACAGGGCAAACATGGGAGACCCAGTACTTC.

This clonotype was observed at least ten times. V usage is TRBV11-2 and J usage is TRBJ2-5; TRBD2 agrees at 8 bases. There are 17 residues in the CDR3. The germline CDR1 and CDR2 sequences are SGHAT and FQNNGV. Trimming at V came to 1 base and at J to 10 bases, leaving 17 bases not matched to a gene. The CDR3 DNA is TGTGCCAGCAGCTTAGGTTCTTTGGTAGCGGGACCCGGCGACCAGTACTTC. Its translation is CASSLGSLVAGPGDQYF.

This clonotype was picked up many times. The chain joins TRBV10-3 to TRBJ1-5; D unresolved. Germline lookup yields CDR1 ENHRY and CDR2 SYGVKD. The CDR3 loop spans 13 amino acids. V was trimmed by 6 bases and J by 7 bases, leaving 13 bases between them. CDR3 in DNA: TGTGCCATCAGCCTGGGTGTCGGGCAGCCCCAGCATTTT. As protein: CAISLGVGQPQHF.

The V and J genes are TRBV6-2 or TRBV6-3 and TRBJ2-7; the match to TRBD1 covers 10 bases. Germline-derived CDR1 and CDR2 are MNHEY and SVGEGT. Trimming took 2 bases from V and 3 from J; bases not matched to a gene: 4. This CDR3 contains 15 residues. Written as DNA, the CDR3 is TGTGCCAGCAGTTACCCCGGGGACAGGGGCTACGAGCAGTACTTC. As protein: CASSYPGDRGYEQYF.

The chain links TRBV12-3 or TRBV12-4 to TRBJ2-4, with TRBD2 identical over 7 bases. V dropped 6 bases and J dropped 0; count of bases not matched to a gene: 8. This CDR3 has 16 residues. The CDR3 is CASRTVGGTAKNIQYF. The CDR3 DNA sequence: TGTGCCAGCAGAACTGTCGGGGGGACAGCCAAAAACATTCAGTACTTC.

The CDR3 DNA is TGTGCCAGCATAGCGGGACTTTACAATGAGCAGTTCTTC. Protein: CASIAGLYNEQFF. The rearrangement links TRBV2 to TRBJ2-1, with 8 bases matching TRBD2. The V gene end was trimmed by 7 bases and the J gene end by 4 bases; junction bases not matched to a gene: 3. CDR3 length equals 13 residues. Germline assignment: CDR1 SNHLY and CDR2 FYNNEI.

This clonotype was found many times. The rearrangement uses TRBV3-1 and TRBJ1-1, with unresolved D. V was trimmed by 4 bases and J by 7 bases, leaving 13 bases between them. CDR1 and CDR2 (germline): LGHDT, YNNKEL (reference sequence). The CDR3 has 13 amino acids. The CDR3 nucleotides are TGTGCCAGCAGCCCTCCCGAGATGGGTGAAGCTTTCTTT. Its protein is CASSPPEMGEAFF.

This clonotype has just a few counts. This chain's CDR3 is CASSEANQPQHF. The CDR3 coding sequence is TGTGCCAGCAGCGAGGCAAATCAGCCCCAGCATTTT. The V and J genes are TRBV25-1 and TRBJ1-5; D remains unclear. CDR1 is MGHDK, CDR2 SYGVNS, per germline. CDR3 length: 12 amino acids. V was clipped by 6 bases and J by 4 bases, with 7 bases between them. Combining the CDR3 with reference TRBV25-1 and TRBJ1-5 gives the whole variable domain EADIYQTPRYLVIGTGKKITLECSQTMGHDKMYWYQQDPGMELHLIHYSYGVNSTEKGDLSSESTVSRIRTEHFPLTLESARPSHTSQYLCASSEANQPQHFGDGTRLSIL.